The TCR beta chain described here comes from a study of cytomegalovirus exposure and HLA in healthy donors (TCRdb year 2017). Study-level background: According to an earlier analysis of 450 to 650 of the donors, 150 million to 200 million T cells yielded 100 million or so unique TCR beta sequences and about 300 Gb of sequence data. The genetic ancestry cluster associated with self-reported Caucasian donors included around four fifths of the roughly 380 genotyped donors. HLA typing included class I and class II loci at four-digit resolution. The number of donors typed differed by locus, with 629-630 for A, B, C, DRB1 and DQB1, around 500 for DQA1, 600 to 610 for DPA1, and 400 to 490 for DPB1. Every discovery cohort repertoire had been produced on one sequencing platform. The study used immunosequencing to profile the T cell repertoires of about 670 subjects and linked those repertoires to cytomegalovirus serostatus. The study was designed to test whether signatures of past pathogen exposure could be identified by cataloging public T cell receptors. In a later genetic analysis, genome-wide SNP genotypes for about three fifths of the 666 donors were used, and that subset was treated as a discovery cohort. In a later analysis, previously published TCR beta repertoires from some 640 donors were re-analyzed and high-resolution HLA genotyping was added so that TCR occurrence patterns could be studied. Rather than using new phenotypic data, the later analysis identified candidate immune exposures from TCR beta sequences and from how often those sequences occurred across donors. On average, roughly 240,000 unique TCR beta nucleotide sequences were sequenced per donor among fewer than 500 genotyped donors of the cohort, with roughly 18% of those sequences being non-productive. An earlier analysis of 500 to 750 of the donors applied high-throughput TCR beta sequencing to assess whether each TCR beta V gene segment acted as functional or pseudogenic. Besides the first cohort of under 700 subjects, a separate validation cohort made up of 120 or so different subjects was used. Donor age, sex, ethnicity and CMV serostatus were compiled alongside the repertoire data. The study combined high-throughput TCR immunosequencing, statistical association of individual TCRs with disease status, and machine learning to predict cytomegalovirus infection status. An early release covering approximately 600 HLA-typed donors comprised about 300 gigabases of sequencing data and tens of millions of unique TCR sequences. Roughly five DR-DQ haplotypes were treated as single units for association and clustering because of strong linkage in the cohort. The research as a whole found: The classifier was reported to diagnose cytomegalovirus status with high specificity and sensitivity in both the original and validation cohorts. The study gave a list of 150 to 200 TCR beta chains associated with cytomegalovirus. Compared with equally common non-associated chains, HLA-associated TCR beta chains in a later analysis were more clonally expanded and had lower generation probabilities. According to a later genetic analysis, donors in an Asian-associated ancestry cluster had fewer N-insertions in productive TCRs than the roughly 660-donor mean. CMV serostatus was the only immune exposure information available for the cohort. According to a later analysis, most CMV-associated TCR beta chains appeared to be HLA-restricted, and the HLA associations seemed to be driven largely by CMV exposure. HLA typing was unavailable for some donors at each locus, so association tests used only the typed subset. In a later analysis, several top co-occurrence clusters were reported to appear linked to parvovirus B19, influenza, CMV and Epstein-Barr virus. The authors suggested that the approach could potentially be generalized to other disease states and immunological phenotypes. In a later analysis, the rate of TCR association differed among HLA loci, with DRB1 alleles having the most associated TCRs and HLA-C alleles having the fewest. A cluster of highly shared sequence variants was judged likely to be a technical artifact of the sequencing pipeline. Strong co-occurrence of HLA alleles, especially DR and DQ, made assigning TCR associations to individual alleles difficult. An association between a missense DCLRE1C variant and V-gene and J-gene trimming of TCR beta chains was found in a later genetic analysis and replicated in an independent cohort. Most TCR sequences were observed very rarely across donors, whereas some public TCRs were present in many individuals. Because counts were too low, some 16 rarely observed V segments, including chromosome 9 orphons, were excluded from the earlier analysis of some 540 of the donors. At a false discovery rate of 0.05, a later analysis linked under 20,000 TCR beta sequences to specific HLA alleles. In an earlier analysis of around 600 of the donors, most TCR beta V segments were observed in productive rearrangements about 87% or about 30% of the time, broadly matching IMGT annotations. In vitro tests confirmed that a few of the cytomegalovirus-associated TCR beta chains recognize cytomegalovirus antigens. A further reported finding was that TCR beta sequences accurately predicted the HLA-A and HLA-B alleles for most subjects in the first cohort. Only TCR beta chains were sequenced in this cohort, and the absence of alpha or paired-chain data limited detectable features. Roughly uniform sequencing depth across donors was assumed in presence/absence analyses, although this assumption may not hold. Correlated functional status among segregating V segments might reflect linkage disequilibrium, but an unknown experimental factor could not be ruled out.

The cohort was made up of hundreds of healthy bone marrow donors. Cohort members were all nominally healthy when sampled, although unrecorded immune exposures were likely present. The donor tested CMV seropositive and was one of the 289 seropositive cohort members. A peripheral blood sample was collected from each donor, and TCR beta sequencing was performed on peripheral blood mononuclear cells. The Qiagen DNeasy Blood Extraction Kit was used to extract genomic DNA from the blood cell samples. As concerns this clone: Its antigen is currently not known. Base qualities were left out, and no much larger clone turns up one base away.

The library came from the immunoSEQ multiplex PCR assay. A mixture of 60 forward primers for TCR Vbeta segments and 13 reverse primers for TCR Jbeta segments was used in the multiplex PCR. Amplification of the CDR3 region of rearranged TCR beta genes was performed with a multiplex PCR assay on genomic DNA. Amplified TCR beta libraries were sequenced as 87-base-pair reads on the Illumina HiSeq System. In the original analysis: In a later analysis, roughly 80 million unique TCR beta chains were counted across the roughly 670 repertoires, and roughly 10 million of these chains were shared by at least two donors. Raw reads were error-corrected and collapsed into unique sequences with a nearest-neighbor algorithm that merged closely related sequences to remove PCR and sequencing errors. V, D and J gene segments were assigned by aligning CDR3 sequences to IMGT reference sequences. For a sequence to be retained, at least a six-nucleotide match to both a V gene segment and a J gene segment was required. Rearrangements were classified as productive when the CDR3 lacked stop codons and remained in frame with V and J, and all other rearrangements were classified as non-productive. Following IMGT convention, CDR3 was defined as the stretch from the second conserved V-encoded cysteine to the conserved J-encoded phenylalanine. The earlier analysis of some 600 of the donors excluded sequences that lacked an unambiguous match to a single V gene segment. In an earlier analysis of approximately 590 of the donors, a V segment was called functional when productive rearrangements were above 56.7%, and segregating when the standard deviation between donors exceeded 5%. A statistical classification framework was built to diagnose cytomegalovirus status from the catalog of TCR beta chain sequences. A later analysis assigned V and J genes by comparing TCR nucleotide sequences with IMGT/GENE-DB human TR gene sequences. Using the TCRdist pipeline, a later analysis assigned CDR3 sequences along with most-parsimonious VDJ recombination scenarios. In a later analysis, each TCR beta chain was defined by its CDR3 amino acid sequence together with its V-gene family, and reads without a unique V-gene family were excluded. A later analysis removed 600 or so highly shared, low-generation-probability nucleotide sequences to deal with suspected cross-contamination and a sequencing artifact. A later analysis calculated a clonal expansion index for each public chain from normalized within-repertoire ranks of inferred template counts. In a later analysis, generation probabilities were computed with a VDJ recombination model fitted to out-of-frame rearrangements, and the resulting probabilities were checked against IGoR. Hypergeometric tests were used in a later analysis to score TCR-TCR, TCR-HLA and TCR-CMV co-occurrence, with a repertoire-size bias correction applied to the TCR pairs. To estimate false discovery rates, a later analysis permuted the HLA or CMV assignments 20 times. A later analysis grouped co-occurring TCRs with DBSCAN, adding TCRdist sequence similarity when clustering within HLA-allele-positive subsets. Repertoires with fewer than 30,000 or more than 120,000 public chains were left out of co-occurrence clustering, as were five repertoires with anomalous nucleotide sharing. TCRdb obtained this table from immuneACCESS and retained in-frame rearrangements with V and J assigned. These tables miss some clones; where compared with another copy, unresolved V genes account for less than half of the shortfall, and the remainder is unexplained. That table furnishes V, J and clone size, whereas the DNA furnished D and trimming. The sample yields around 130,000 clones; 75% to 90% were counted once. Less than 6.5% of the sample belongs to the ten largest clones.

This TCR derives from a woman aged 40 to 49 in good health and CMV-seropositive. The sample consisted of PBMCs.

The CDR3 in this case is CASSPWTSGHYEQYF. The nucleotide sequence is given as TGTGCCAGCAGCCCATGGACTAGCGGTCACTACGAGCAGTACTTC. In this chain, TRBV7-9 is recombined with TRBJ2-7; the junction holds 10 bases that match TRBD2. Trimming leaves V shorter by 5 bases and J shorter by 3 bases, with the junction holding 7 bases beyond the gene matches. CDR1 SEHNR and CDR2 FQNEAQ are derived from the germline V gene (reference sequence). Inclusive of the bounding cysteine and phenylalanine, the CDR3 is 15 residues long. Only the CDR3 DNA is retained, 45 bases long and in frame from the first base. With the portions outside the CDR3 filled from the reference TRBV7-9 and TRBJ2-7 genes, the complete variable region becomes DTGVSQNPRHKITKRGQNVTFRCDPISEHNRLYWYRQTLGQGPEFLTYFQNEAQLEKSRLLSDRFSAERPKGSFSTLEIQRTEQGDSAMYLCASSPWTSGHYEQYFGPGTRLTVT.